The 28 T cell receptor beta chains presented below share a single source sample, sequenced in a study of cytomegalovirus exposure and HLA in healthy donors (dated by TCRdb to the late 2010s). The library relied on the immunoSEQ multiplex PCR assay. As stored in TCRdb, this immuneACCESS dataset retains in-frame rearrangements with V and J assigned. A fraction of the clones does not appear; measured against another copy, unresolved V genes explain less than half of the discrepancy, and the remainder lacks a known reason. The sample has about 120,000 clones on record, approximately 87% of them singletons. In total, the top ten clones hold around 6% of the sample. The specimen sequenced was PBMCs. These receptors all stem from a woman aged 18-29 years in good health and CMV-seropositive.

This chain links TRBV5-6 with TRBJ1-2, with a weak D call TRBD1 (5 bases). The ends were cut back, 4 bases at V and 10 bases at J, with 14 bases in the middle. Germline CDR1 is SGHDT and CDR2 is YYEEEE. The CDR3 is 12 amino acids. CDR3 in amino acids: CASSAGQAAYTF. In DNA form, the CDR3 reads TGTGCCAGCAGCGCGGGGCAGGCTGCCTACACCTTC.

This rearrangement joins TRBV9 to TRBJ1-3; D is unclear. Per the germline V gene, CDR1 is SGDLS and CDR2 is YYNGEE. V shed 0 bases and J shed 0 bases, with 10 bases lying between them. CDR3 length equals 16 residues. The DNA for the CDR3 is TGTGCCAGCAGCGTAGGGTCAAGCCGCTCTGGAAACACCATATATTTT. The encoded protein is CASSVGSSRSGNTIYF. Filled out from reference TRBV9 and TRBJ1-3, the complete variable domain reads DSGVTQTPKHLITATGQRVTLRCSPRSGDLSVYWYQQSLDQGLQFLIQYYNGEERAKGNILERFSAQQFPDLHSELNLSSLELGDSALYFCASSVGSSRSGNTIYFGEGSWLTVV.

The chain has TRBV15 and TRBJ1-2; no definite D call. Per the germline V gene, CDR1 is LNHNV and CDR2 is YYDKDF (reference sequence). V gave up 0 bases and J gave up 5 bases, with 7 bases separating them. The CDR3 spans 13 residues. CDR3 region: CATSRDGVYGYTF. In DNA form, the CDR3 reads TGTGCCACCAGCAGAGACGGGGTGTATGGCTACACCTTC.

The CDR3 region has the DNA TGCGCCAGCAGCCGACTCAGACAGGAATCCTACGAGCAGTACTTC. Residues: CASSRLRQESYEQYF. The chain couples TRBV4-1 to TRBJ2-7; TRBD1 is a possible D gene (6 bases). The V and J ends lost 4 bases and 1 base respectively, with 14 bases between them. The CDR3 contains 15 residues. The germline CDR1 and CDR2 sequences are MGHRA and YSYEKL.

This clone has only a few counts. This chain connects TRBV18 to TRBJ1-1; no clear D gene. V gave up 4 bases and J gave up 6 bases, with 9 bases separating them. The CDR3 length is 12 residues. The germline gives CDR1 KGHSH, CDR2 LQKENI. DNA of the CDR3: TGTGCCAGCTCACTTCAGTCTGCTGAAGCTTTCTTT. This sequence encodes CASSLQSAEAFF.

V usage is TRBV30 and J usage is TRBJ2-7, with 14 bases matching TRBD2. The CDR3 spans 14 residues. Germline V gene data show CDR1 as GTSNPN and CDR2 as SVGIG (reference sequence). The V and J ends lost 3 bases and 6 bases, in that order; junction bases with no gene match: 4. The CDR3 nucleotides read TGTGCCTGGAGGACTAGCGGGGGGGCACGCGAGCAGTACTTC. Its translation is CAWRTSGGAREQYF.

With respect to this clone: Relative to the germline gene, one junction end is altered; a read error may explain this. V usage is TRBV19 and J usage is TRBJ2-3, with a tentative D call TRBD2 (6 bases). The CDR3 is 14 residues long. Germline assignment: CDR1 LNHDA and CDR2 SQIVND (reference sequence). The CDR3 region is CASRGGGSTDTQYF. The CDR3 DNA sequence: TGTGCTAGTAGGGGAGGAGGTAGCACAGATACGCAGTATTTT.

This clone was found once. The V gene is TRBV19, the J gene TRBJ1-2; D might be TRBD1 (5 bases). CDR1 LNHDA and CDR2 SQIVND come from the germline V gene (reference sequence). V lost 6 bases, J lost 0 bases, and 23 bases lay in between. This CDR3 is 18 amino acids long. This CDR3 reads CASRSKGTGTSSNYGYTF. Written as DNA, the CDR3 is TGTGCCAGTAGATCCAAGGGTACCGGGACTTCCTCTAACTATGGCTACACCTTC.

The chain joins TRBV29-1 to TRBJ1-1; a weak D match, TRBD1 (5 bases). Deletions cut 2 bases from V and 0 bases from J, with 10 bases between. CDR1 is SQVTM, CDR2 ANQGSEA, per germline. The CDR3 has 14 amino acids. CDR3 DNA sequence: TGCAGCGTTGAATCCGGACAATTGAACACTGAAGCTTTCTTT. Translation gives CSVESGQLNTEAFF.

The chain couples TRBV7-2 to TRBJ2-1; possibly TRBD1 for D (6 bases). CDR1 and CDR2 from the germline V gene are SGHTA and FQGNSA. Trimming took 1 base from V and 6 from J, leaving 10 bases between them. The CDR3 has 14 residues. The CDR3 sequence is CASSLVSQGNEQFF. The CDR3 DNA reads as TGTGCCAGCAGCTTAGTGTCACAGGGCAATGAGCAGTTCTTC. The full variable domain, its missing parts supplied by reference TRBV7-2 and TRBJ2-1, is GAGVSQSPSNKVTEKGKDVELRCDPISGHTALYWYRQSLGQGLEFLIYFQGNSAPDKSGLPSDRFSAERTGGSVSTLTIQRTQQEDSAVYLCASSLVSQGNEQFFGPGTRLTVL.

The rearrangement links TRBV4-1 to TRBJ2-7, with TRBD2 matching over 8 bases. The ends lost 1 base at V and 0 bases at J; junction bases unmatched: 8. CDR1 is MGHRA, CDR2 YSYEKL, per germline. This CDR3 has 17 residues. CDR3 sequence reads: CASSQVEVAGGSYEQYF. The DNA for the CDR3 is TGCGCCAGCAGCCAAGTCGAAGTTGCGGGAGGCTCCTACGAGCAGTACTTC.

This CDR3 reads CASSLPGQGGVGQYF. The CDR3 DNA sequence: TGTGCCAGCAGCCTACCGGGGCAGGGGGGAGTTGGGCAGTACTTC. This chain uses TRBV7-2 with TRBJ2-7; tentative D call: TRBD1 (7 bases). The CDR3 sequence is 15 residues long. V dropped 5 bases and J dropped 9 bases, with 23 bases sitting between them. Germline CDR1 reads SGHTA; CDR2 reads FQGNSA.

V is TRBV5-1 and J is TRBJ2-3, with TRBD2 matching 9 bases. The junction had 5 bases not matched to a gene; V was cut back by 0 bases and J by 6 bases. Looked up from germline, CDR1 is SGHRS and CDR2 is YFSETQ. This CDR3 has 15 residues. The CDR3 DNA reads TGCGCCAGCAGCTTGGGGTCTAGCGGGGAGGATACGCAGTATTTT. It yields the protein CASSLGSSGEDTQYF.

The chain uses TRBV9 and TRBJ1-1, with D possibly TRBD1 on 5 matching bases. Germline V lookup: CDR1 SGDLS, CDR2 YYNGEE. This CDR3 spans 14 amino acids. V lost 0 bases to trimming and J lost 2 bases, with 8 bases between them. CDR3 coding DNA: TGTGCCAGCAGCGTAGAGTGGACAAACACTGAAGCTTTCTTT. It specifies CASSVEWTNTEAFF.

CDR3 DNA sequence: TGCAGTGCTAGTGGGGACAGAGAAGCTTTCTTT. Protein: CSASGDREAFF. The chain combines TRBV20-1 with TRBJ1-1; 7 bases are shared with TRBD1. The CDR3 has 11 residues. The trim removed 3 bases at V and 8 bases at J, leaving 3 bases unmatched. Germline-derived CDR1 and CDR2 are DFQATT and SNEGSKA (reference sequence).

This clone was picked up a small number of times. The chain uses TRBV18 and TRBJ2-5; D gene ambiguous. CDR3 length: 15 amino acids. The ends were cut back, 5 bases at V and 1 base at J, with 14 bases in the middle. Looked up from germline, CDR1 is KGHSH and CDR2 is LQKENI. CDR3 residues: CASSTVDAGQETQYF. CDR3 coding DNA: TGTGCCAGCTCAACGGTAGACGCAGGCCAAGAGACCCAGTACTTC.

The gene calls are TRBV2 and TRBJ1-2, with TRBD1 identical over 7 bases. The CDR3 has 15 amino acids. Germline V gene lookup returns CDR1 SNHLY and CDR2 FYNNEI. The ends lost 2 bases at V and 1 base at J; junction bases unmatched: 4. The CDR3: CASSELTGINYGYTF. The CDR3 DNA is TGTGCCAGCAGTGAATTGACAGGGATTAACTATGGCTACACCTTC.

V gene TRBV9 combines with J gene TRBJ2-3; D not certain. The CDR3 consists of 12 residues. In germline, CDR1 is SGDLS, CDR2 YYNGEE. Trimming removed 5 bases at V and 3 bases at J, with 7 bases between. The CDR3 reads CASSPNTDTQYF. CDR3 in DNA: TGTGCCAGCAGTCCCAATACAGATACGCAGTATTTT.

The rearrangement uses TRBV25-1 and TRBJ2-3; 7 bases are shared with TRBD2. The CDR3 is 13 amino acids. CDR1 and CDR2 (germline): MGHDK, SYGVNS. The trim removed 6 bases at V and 1 base at J, leaving 1 base unmatched. In DNA form, the CDR3 reads TGTGCCAGCAGGAGCGGGGGCACAGATACGCAGTATTTT. Amino acid sequence: CASRSGGTDTQYF.

The CDR3 sequence: CASSLTGGLNEQFF. The CDR3 nucleotides are TGTGCCAGCAGCTTGACAGGGGGTCTCAATGAGCAGTTCTTC. The rearrangement joins TRBV5-4 to TRBJ2-1; 8 bases line up with TRBD1. Germline V gene sequence: CDR1 SGHNT, CDR2 YYREEE (reference sequence). The CDR3 loop spans 14 amino acids. Germline trimming cut 1 base from V and 6 bases from J; bases unmatched to any gene: 3.

The J gene is TRBJ2-2, the V gene TRBV6-5; 11 nucleotides match TRBD1. Germline-derived CDR1 and CDR2 are MNHEY and SVGAGI. Trimming removed 6 bases from V and 7 bases from J; junction bases left unmatched: 7. The CDR3 is 15 residues long. CDR3 bases: TGTGCCAGCAGAAAGGACAGGGGGCGCGTCGGGGAGCTGTTTTTT. Protein product: CASRKDRGRVGELFF.

This sequence joins TRBV4-1 and TRBJ2-2, with 7 positions matching TRBD2. CDR3 length: 15 amino acids. Unmatched junction bases numbered 8, after V lost 4 bases and J lost 6 bases. In germline, CDR1 is MGHRA, CDR2 YSYEKL. The CDR3, as DNA: TGCGCCAGCAGCCCACGGACTAGTGATCCCGGGGAGCTGTTTTTT. Protein: CASSPRTSDPGELFF.

The CDR3 is CASSRFSGPYNEQFF. The CDR3 DNA reads TGTGCCAGTAGCCGATTCAGCGGCCCCTACAATGAGCAGTTCTTC. V gene TRBV19 combines with J gene TRBJ2-1; weak D call: TRBD2 (5 bases). The CDR3 has 15 amino acids. Germline CDR1 LNHDA, CDR2 SQIVND (reference sequence). The V gene lost 6 bases and the J gene lost 2 bases, with 14 bases spanning the gap. Full variable domain (missing parts from reference TRBV19 and TRBJ2-1): DGGITQSPKYLFRKEGQNVTLSCEQNLNHDAMYWYRQDPGQGLRLIYYSQIVNDFQKGDIAEGYSVSREKKESFPLTVTSAQKNPTAFYLCASSRFSGPYNEQFFGPGTRLTVL.

The V and J genes are TRBV6-6 and TRBJ2-5, with 7 positions matching TRBD2. The V gene's germline CDR1 is MNHNY and CDR2 SVGAGI (reference sequence). The J segment lost 3 bases and the V segment lost 6 bases, leaving 7 bases of the junction unmatched. CDR3 length: 14 amino acids. The CDR3 protein is CASSPRTRKETQYF. CDR3 nucleotide sequence: TGTGCCAGCAGCCCCCGGACTAGAAAAGAGACCCAGTACTTC.

The rearrangement uses TRBV6-5 and TRBJ1-5; 7 bases are a match to TRBD1. The CDR3 covers 15 residues. CDR1 MNHEY and CDR2 SVGAGI come from the germline V gene. After removal of 2 bases from V and 2 bases from J, the junction contained 3 bases not matched to a gene. Here the CDR3 DNA reads TGTGCCAGCAGTTACCGACAGGGCCGCAATCAGCCCCAGCATTTT. Encoded protein: CASSYRQGRNQPQHF.

This clone is a singleton in its sample. The chain has TRBV9 and TRBJ2-3; the match to TRBD2 covers 12 bases. Germline V gives CDR1 SGDLS, CDR2 YYNGEE. The CDR3 sequence is 20 residues long. V shed 3 bases and J 0 bases; nucleotides not matched to a gene: 14. CDR3 coding DNA: TGTGCCAGCAGCGCCCTGGGGACTAGCGGGTGGATCGATAGCACAGATACGCAGTATTTT. Residues: CASSALGTSGWIDSTDTQYF.

The chain recombines TRBV6-6 with TRBJ1-3; 7 bases fit TRBD1. The V gene's germline CDR1 is MNHNY and CDR2 SVGAGI (reference sequence). V lost 6 bases, J lost 4 bases, and 9 bases stayed unmatched. The CDR3 runs to 15 residues. The CDR3 reads CASRKEGASGNTIYF. CDR3 in DNA: TGTGCCAGCAGGAAAGAGGGGGCATCGGGAAACACCATATATTTT.

Comment on this clone: The junction shows a germline mismatch at one end, possibly a read error. The V gene is TRBV6-5, the J gene TRBJ2-7; unclear D gene. This CDR3 region has 11 residues. Germline CDR1 MNHEY, CDR2 SVGAGI. The CDR3 DNA sequence: TGTGCCAGCAGTGATCTTCTAGGCAGAGACTTC. It translates to CASSDLLGRDF.